This entry concerns a single TCR beta chain. The source of the sample is a study of blood T cell repertoires in COVID-19. Overall study: The cDNA or gDNA used as material had been derived from T cells, B-cell-depleted T cells, or PBMCs.

Clones were read by immunoSEQ multiplex PCR, and TCRdb kept only the in-frame ones, dropping some. Counted here are approximately 250,000 clones, roughly 88% occurring once; the ten biggest clones make up 0.95% to 1.5%. The specimen was PBMCs or T cells enriched from blood (not recorded which). This sequence was found in a woman aged 35 to 49 with acute COVID-19.

CDR3 sequence: CASSPRTGRTNEKLFF. In DNA form, the CDR3 reads TGTGCCAGCTCACCCCGGACAGGGCGGACTAATGAAAAACTGTTTTTT. The genes are TRBV18 and TRBJ1-4, with 8 bases identical to TRBD1. V lost 3 bases to trimming and J lost 2 bases; unmatched junction nucleotides: 5. The V gene's germline CDR1 is KGHSH and CDR2 LQKENI. This CDR3 is 16 amino acids long.